This T cell receptor (beta chain) was recorded in a study of cytomegalovirus exposure and HLA in healthy donors. Study-level findings and limits: Later analysis identified about 17,000 TCR beta sequences associated with HLA alleles, using a false discovery rate threshold of 0.05. Across all donors, roughly uniform sequencing depth was an assumption of the presence/absence analyses. It was likely that a cluster of highly shared sequence variants was a sequencing artifact. Earlier analysis yielded a pattern in which most TCR beta V segments were productive about 90% or about 30% of the time.

CDR3 length equals 14 residues. Deletions cut 6 bases from V and 1 base from J, with 12 bases between. The germline gives CDR1 SGHDN, CDR2 FVKESK. The primer mix had 60 Vbeta and 13 Jbeta primers. Sequencing used immunoSEQ multiplex PCR; TCRdb keeps in-frame clones, though not all of them. This sample contains tens of thousands of clones. In the case of this clone: The target antigen is unknown.

The V gene is TRBV14, the J gene TRBJ1-1; possibly TRBD1 for D (6 bases). Source material: PBMCs. The TCR comes from a woman aged 60-70 years in good health and CMV-seropositive. This CDR3 reads CASRHQGTNTEAFF. The CDR3 nucleotides are TGTGCCAGCAGACACCAGGGGACGAACACTGAAGCTTTCTTT.